This T cell receptor beta chain was profiled in a study of radiation and T cells in renal cell carcinoma. CDR1 is MDHEN, CDR2 SYDVKM, per germline. The CDR3 totals 13 residues. V shed 3 bases and J shed 7 bases, with 10 bases lying between them. This clone occurred a few times. The time point here: blood 2 weeks post-SBRT. Treatment in this sample: 15 Gy SBRT to primary tumor, nephrectomy 4 weeks later. Assay used: immunoSEQ multiplex PCR; TCRdb lists only in-frame clones, some missing. The table has 120,000 or so clones, approximately 80% seen once. The starting material was blood, obtained from a patient whose treatment included radiotherapy and nephrectomy. The chain has TRBV28 and TRBJ1-5; D might be TRBD1 (6 bases). The TCR comes from a woman in her sixties with renal cell carcinoma. This CDR3 reads CASSFGGGQPQHF. In DNA form, the CDR3 reads TGTGCCAGCAGTTTTGGGGGCGGGCAGCCCCAGCATTTT.